Below, 25 T cell receptor beta chains from the same sample are listed, as sequenced in a study of blood T cell repertoires in COVID-19. Some clones are missing from TCRdb's copy, which holds only in-frame ones; the method was immunoSEQ multiplex PCR. The table has around 200,000 clones, 89% seen once. Sequenced input: PBMCs or T cells enriched from blood (not recorded which). All receptors derive from a woman aged 40-49 years with acute COVID-19.

The rearrangement uses TRBV30 and TRBJ2-3; D might be TRBD2 (5 bases). Looked up from germline, CDR1 is GTSNPN and CDR2 is SVGIG (reference sequence). This CDR3 contains 18 residues. The V end was cut by 0 bases, the J end by 6 bases, with 25 bases between. The chain's CDR3 is CAWSVLIGDYSISDTQYF. The CDR3, as DNA: TGTGCCTGGAGTGTACTTATAGGAGACTACAGTATTAGTGATACGCAGTATTTT.

The genes are TRBV7-2 and TRBJ2-3; D may be TRBD2 (5 bases). From germline, CDR1 is SGHTA and CDR2 FQGNSA. V lost 2 bases, J lost 4 bases, and 16 bases lay in between. The CDR3 runs to 16 residues. The CDR3 is CASSLSQAERADTQYF. The CDR3 DNA sequence: TGTGCCAGCAGCTTAAGTCAAGCGGAACGCGCAGATACGCAGTATTTT.

The chain carries TRBV9 and TRBJ1-4; 7 nucleotides line up with TRBD1. V trimming: 3 bases; J trimming: 0 bases; junction bases outside the gene matches: 2. The CDR3 covers 15 residues. Per the germline V gene, CDR1 is SGDLS and CDR2 is YYNGEE. The CDR3 loop is CASSAQGATNEKLFF. For the CDR3, the DNA is TGTGCCAGCAGCGCCCAGGGGGCAACTAATGAAAAACTGTTTTTT.

The chain uses TRBV3-1 (or the pseudogene TRBV3-2) and TRBJ2-5; TRBD2 aligns across 13 bases. In germline, CDR1 is LGHDT, CDR2 YNNKEL (reference sequence). The J segment lost 5 bases and the V segment lost 4 bases, leaving 7 bases of the junction unmatched. This CDR3 is built from 16 residues. The CDR3 sequence: CASSPRLAGGQETQYF. CDR3 sequence (DNA): TGTGCCAGCAGCCCCAGACTAGCGGGAGGCCAGGAGACCCAGTACTTC.

The chain uses TRBV5-8 and TRBJ1-3; D uncertain. Deletions cut 0 bases from V and 0 bases from J, with 7 bases between. Germline V CDR1 and CDR2: SGHTS, YDEGEE. This CDR3 has 15 residues. The CDR3 is CASSLVGSSGNTIYF. The CDR3 DNA reads as TGTGCCAGCAGCTTGGTTGGCAGCTCTGGAAACACCATATATTTT.

V and J are TRBV5-6 and TRBJ2-1; D perhaps matches TRBD2 (5 bases). Per germline, CDR1 SGHDT and CDR2 YYEEEE. The CDR3 has 16 residues. V lost 4 bases to trimming and J lost 4 bases, with 18 bases between them. DNA for the CDR3: TGTGCCAGCAGCCTAGCCGGTGGGAGCGGTTACAATGAGCAGTTCTTC. It encodes CASSLAGGSGYNEQFF.

The chain has TRBV9 and TRBJ2-1, with 8 bases that match TRBD2. CDR1 and CDR2 from the germline V gene are SGDLS and YYNGEE. The CDR3 runs to 16 residues. After removal of 4 bases from V and 2 bases from J, the junction contained 8 bases not matched to a gene. The CDR3 sequence is CASSPRGAGAYNEQFF. CDR3 bases: TGTGCCAGCAGCCCCAGGGGAGCGGGGGCCTACAATGAGCAGTTCTTC.

As concerns this clone: The junction differs from germline at one of its ends, possibly a read error. The chain links TRBV30 to TRBJ1-5; D is unresolved. The V gene's germline CDR1 is GTSNPN and CDR2 SVGIG (reference sequence). The CDR3 extends over 16 amino acids. Here the CDR3 reads CAWSARVGVSNQLQHF. The DNA of the CDR3 is TGTGCCTGGAGTGCCCGAGTCGGGGTGAGCAATCAGCTCCAGCATTTT. The complete variable domain, with remaining parts taken from reference TRBV30 and TRBJ1-5, reads SQTIHQWPATLVQPVGSPLSLECTVEGTSNPNLYWYRQAAGRGLQLLFYSVGIGQISSEVPQNLSASRPQDRQFILSSKKLLLSDSGFYLCAWSARVGVSNQLQHFGDGTRLSIL.

In the case of this clone: The sample has other DNA sequences that encode this CDR3 too. V and J are TRBV12-3 or TRBV12-4 and TRBJ2-7; the D gene is possibly TRBD1 (6 bases). Trimming removed 5 bases from V and 4 bases from J, with 9 bases in between. This CDR3 contains 12 residues. CDR3 nucleotide sequence: TGTGCCAGCAGTCACAGGGAATACGAGCAGTACTTC. It yields the protein CASSHREYEQYF.

This chain connects TRBV9 to TRBJ1-6; 7 nucleotides agree with TRBD1. CDR1 and CDR2 (germline): SGDLS, YYNGEE. V lost 1 base, J lost 14 bases, and 9 bases stayed unmatched. CDR3 length: 14 residues. The CDR3: CASSVRQGVEALHF. CDR3 bases: TGTGCCAGCAGCGTAAGGCAGGGGGTCGAGGCCCTCCACTTT.

This sequence joins TRBV6-6 and TRBJ2-2; D is undetermined. Germline V gene lookup returns CDR1 MNHNY and CDR2 SVGAGI (reference sequence). This CDR3 comprises 15 residues. The V gene lost 5 bases and the J gene lost 3 bases, with 13 bases spanning the gap. The CDR3 here is CASSTTNYYTGELFF. CDR3 sequence (DNA): TGTGCCAGCAGTACAACTAATTACTACACCGGGGAGCTGTTTTTT.

The chain couples TRBV20-1 to TRBJ2-1, with a weak D call TRBD2 (5 bases). There are 14 residues in the CDR3. CDR1 and CDR2 (germline): DFQATT, SNEGSKA (reference sequence). Trimming left V 3 bases short and J 0 bases short, with 9 bases between. CDR3: CSASGGSSYNEQFF. CDR3 nucleotides: TGCAGTGCTAGTGGTGGGAGCTCCTACAATGAGCAGTTCTTC.

This clone has only one observation. The V and J genes are TRBV4-1 and TRBJ1-3; weak D call: TRBD1 (6 bases). Trimming removed 2 bases at V and 1 base at J, with 12 bases between. Per germline, CDR1 MGHRA and CDR2 YSYEKL. The length of the CDR3 is 16 residues. The CDR3 sequence is CASSQLQGFSGNTIYF. CDR3 DNA: TGCGCCAGCAGCCAACTACAGGGTTTTTCTGGAAACACCATATATTTT.

The chain couples TRBV19 to TRBJ2-7; TRBD2 matches 10 bases. CDR3 length equals 15 residues. CDR1 and CDR2 from the germline V gene are LNHDA and SQIVND (reference sequence). Trimming took 2 bases from V and 3 from J; bases not matched to a gene: 4. CDR3 loop: CASSIRSSGGYEQYF. Written as DNA, the CDR3 is TGTGCCAGTAGTATAAGGTCTAGCGGGGGCTACGAGCAGTACTTC.

The rearrangement links TRBV28 to TRBJ2-5; unclear D gene. V lost 4 bases, J lost 4 bases, and 16 bases lay in between. Per the germline V gene, CDR1 is MDHEN and CDR2 is SYDVKM. This CDR3 is built from 15 residues. The CDR3 spells CASSSVGPNRETQYF. The CDR3 coding sequence is TGTGCCAGCAGTTCTGTCGGTCCCAACAGAGAGACCCAGTACTTC.

This chain connects TRBV19 to TRBJ2-3; 14 nucleotides agree with TRBD2. The V gene's germline CDR1 is LNHDA and CDR2 SQIVND (reference sequence). Trimming at V came to 7 bases and at J to 7 bases, leaving 7 bases not matched to a gene. The CDR3 contains 15 residues. The CDR3 DNA sequence: TGTGCCAGTACCCCGACTAGCGGGGGGGGTAATACGCAGTATTTT. This translates into CASTPTSGGGNTQYF. The full variable domain, rest sourced from reference TRBV19 and TRBJ2-3, is DGGITQSPKYLFRKEGQNVTLSCEQNLNHDAMYWYRQDPGQGLRLIYYSQIVNDFQKGDIAEGYSVSREKKESFPLTVTSAQKNPTAFYLCASTPTSGGGNTQYFGPGTRLTVL.

The chain links TRBV7-3 to TRBJ2-5; 10 bases are a match to TRBD2. Trimming at V came to 2 bases and at J to 4 bases, leaving 4 bases not matched to a gene. Per the germline V gene, CDR1 is SGHTA and CDR2 is FQGTGA. The CDR3 sequence is 15 residues long. The CDR3 is CASSLLAGVGETQYF. CDR3 DNA: TGTGCCAGCAGCTTACTAGCGGGAGTAGGAGAGACCCAGTACTTC. Looking up the rest from reference TRBV7-3 and TRBJ2-5 gives the full variable domain: GAGVSQTPSNKVTEKGKYVELRCDPISGHTALYWYRQSLGQGPEFLIYFQGTGAADDSGLPNDRFFAVRPEGSVSTLKIQRTERGDSAVYLCASSLLAGVGETQYFGPGTRLLVL.

This chain joins TRBV30 and TRBJ2-7; unclear D gene. The germline V gene has CDR1 GTSNPN and CDR2 SVGIG (reference sequence). The CDR3 totals 15 residues. The ends were cut back, 0 bases at V and 1 base at J, with 13 bases in the middle. The CDR3 loop reads CAWSVQAFNSYEQYF. DNA for the CDR3: TGTGCCTGGAGTGTGCAAGCATTTAATTCCTACGAGCAGTACTTC. Together with reference TRBV30 and TRBJ2-7, the CDR3 gives the full variable domain: SQTIHQWPATLVQPVGSPLSLECTVEGTSNPNLYWYRQAAGRGLQLLFYSVGIGQISSEVPQNLSASRPQDRQFILSSKKLLLSDSGFYLCAWSVQAFNSYEQYFGPGTRLTVT.

The V call is TRBV28, the J call TRBJ2-1, with a weak D call TRBD1 (6 bases). The CDR3 is 14 residues long. V was clipped by 5 bases and J by 8 bases, with 16 bases between them. From germline, CDR1 is MDHEN and CDR2 SYDVKM. CDR3: CASSLGQSYDEQFF. The CDR3 DNA sequence: TGTGCCAGCAGTCTCGGACAGTCGTACGATGAGCAGTTCTTC.

This chain links TRBV7-3 with TRBJ2-1, with 8 bases matching TRBD2. Germline trimming cut 5 bases from V and 10 bases from J; bases unmatched to any gene: 13. CDR1 SGHTA and CDR2 FQGTGA come from the germline V gene. The CDR3 is 15 residues long. CDR3 residues: CASSVLAGGSEEQFF. CDR3 nucleotides: TGTGCCAGCAGCGTCTTGGCGGGAGGCTCCGAGGAGCAGTTCTTC.

This chain joins TRBV4-2 and TRBJ1-1; no definite D call. The germline V gene has CDR1 LGHNA and CDR2 YNFKEQ. The CDR3 contains 13 residues. The ends were cut back, 3 bases at V and 2 bases at J, with 7 bases in the middle. CDR3 loop: CASSQRVNTEAFF. CDR3 nucleotides: TGTGCCAGCAGCCAGAGGGTTAACACTGAAGCTTTCTTT.

The rearrangement links TRBV10-2 to TRBJ1-6, with 8 bases matching TRBD1. The length of the CDR3 is 14 residues. Germline V gene data show CDR1 as WSHSY and CDR2 as SAAADI. J gave up 13 bases and V 6 bases, and 11 bases lay outside the gene matches. The CDR3 sequence: CASSSGGLSSPLHF. The CDR3 bases are TGCGCCAGCAGCTCAGGGGGCCTTTCGTCCCCCCTCCACTTT.

The chain joins TRBV7-2 to TRBJ2-5; 12 bases line up with TRBD2. With 3 bases clipped from V and 3 bases from J, the junction kept 2 bases outside the gene matches. The V gene's germline CDR1 is SGHTA and CDR2 FQGNSA. The CDR3 spans 15 residues. Written as DNA, the CDR3 is TGTGCCAGCAGCTTTTCTAGCGGGGGGGAAGAGACCCAGTACTTC. Protein sequence: CASSFSSGGEETQYF.

The CDR3 sequence is CASSPPGLAGVREQFF. CDR3 sequence (DNA): TGCGCCAGCAGCCCTCCGGGACTAGCGGGAGTACGGGAGCAGTTCTTC. The V gene is TRBV4-1, the J gene TRBJ2-1; 14 positions match TRBD2. Looked up from germline, CDR1 is MGHRA and CDR2 is YSYEKL. The trim removed 4 bases at V and 10 bases at J, leaving 9 bases unmatched. The CDR3 has 16 amino acids.

This sequence joins TRBV9 and TRBJ2-1, with 8 bases fitting TRBD1. Trimming at V came to 2 bases and at J to 15 bases, leaving 7 bases not matched to a gene. The CDR3 consists of 12 residues. Germline V lookup: CDR1 SGDLS, CDR2 YYNGEE. The CDR3 DNA is TGTGCCAGCAGCGTCGGACAGGGCCGTACGTTCTTC. It codes for CASSVGQGRTFF.